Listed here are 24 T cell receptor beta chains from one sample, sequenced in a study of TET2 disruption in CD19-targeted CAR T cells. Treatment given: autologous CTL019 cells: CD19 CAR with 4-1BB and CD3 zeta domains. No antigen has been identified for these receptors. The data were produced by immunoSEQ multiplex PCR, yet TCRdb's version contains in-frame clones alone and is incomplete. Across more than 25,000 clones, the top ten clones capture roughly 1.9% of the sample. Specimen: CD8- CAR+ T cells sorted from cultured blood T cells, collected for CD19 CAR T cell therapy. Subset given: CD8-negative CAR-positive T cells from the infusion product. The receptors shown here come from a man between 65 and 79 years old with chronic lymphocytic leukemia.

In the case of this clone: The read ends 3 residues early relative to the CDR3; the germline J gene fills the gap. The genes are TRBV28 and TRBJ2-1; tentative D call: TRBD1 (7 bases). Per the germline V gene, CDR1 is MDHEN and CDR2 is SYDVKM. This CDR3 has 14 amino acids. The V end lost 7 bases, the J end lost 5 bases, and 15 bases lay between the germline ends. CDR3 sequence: CASIKGGQNNEQFF. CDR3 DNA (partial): TGTGCCAGCATCAAGGGGGGACAGAACAATGAG.

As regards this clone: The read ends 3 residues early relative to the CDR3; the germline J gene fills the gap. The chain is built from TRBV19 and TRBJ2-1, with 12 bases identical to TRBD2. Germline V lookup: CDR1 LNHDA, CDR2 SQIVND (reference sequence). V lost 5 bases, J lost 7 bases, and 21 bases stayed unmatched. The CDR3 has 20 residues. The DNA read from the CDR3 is TGTGCCAGTAGTTTTCTCGGGACAGGGGAAGGGCTAGCGGGGGGGAATGAG. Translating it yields CASSFLGTGEGLAGGNE. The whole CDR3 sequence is CASSFLGTGEGLAGGNEQFF.

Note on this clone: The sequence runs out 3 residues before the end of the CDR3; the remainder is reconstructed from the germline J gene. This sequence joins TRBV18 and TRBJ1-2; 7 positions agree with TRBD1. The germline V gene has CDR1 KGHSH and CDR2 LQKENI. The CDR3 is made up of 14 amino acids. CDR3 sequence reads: CASSPPGQVYEYTF. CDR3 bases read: TGTGCCAGCTCACCACCCGGACAGGTCTACGAA.

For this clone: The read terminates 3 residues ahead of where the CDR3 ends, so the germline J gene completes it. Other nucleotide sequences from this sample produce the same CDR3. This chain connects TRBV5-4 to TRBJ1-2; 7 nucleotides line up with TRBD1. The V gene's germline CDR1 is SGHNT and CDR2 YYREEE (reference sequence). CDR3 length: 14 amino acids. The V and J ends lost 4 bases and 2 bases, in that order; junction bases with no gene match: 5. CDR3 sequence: CASSIGGPNYGYTF. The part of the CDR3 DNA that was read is TGTGCCAGCAGCATAGGGGGCCCCAACTATGGC.

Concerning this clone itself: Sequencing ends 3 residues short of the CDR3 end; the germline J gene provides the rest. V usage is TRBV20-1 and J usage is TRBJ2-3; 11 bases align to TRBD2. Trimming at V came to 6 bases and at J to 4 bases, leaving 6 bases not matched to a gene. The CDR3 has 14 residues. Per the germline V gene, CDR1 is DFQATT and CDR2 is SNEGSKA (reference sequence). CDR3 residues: CSAPTSGGSDTQYF. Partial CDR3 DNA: TGCAGTGCACCCACTAGCGGGGGTTCAGATACG.

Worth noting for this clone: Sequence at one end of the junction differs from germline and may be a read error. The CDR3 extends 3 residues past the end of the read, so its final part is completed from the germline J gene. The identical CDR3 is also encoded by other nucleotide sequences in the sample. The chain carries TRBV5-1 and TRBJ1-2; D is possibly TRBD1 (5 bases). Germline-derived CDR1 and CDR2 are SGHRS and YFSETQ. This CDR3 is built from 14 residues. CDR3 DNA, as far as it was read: TGCGCCAGCAGCTCGGGACTAGCTAACTATGGT. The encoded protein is CASSSGLANYG. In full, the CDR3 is CASSSGLANYGYTF.

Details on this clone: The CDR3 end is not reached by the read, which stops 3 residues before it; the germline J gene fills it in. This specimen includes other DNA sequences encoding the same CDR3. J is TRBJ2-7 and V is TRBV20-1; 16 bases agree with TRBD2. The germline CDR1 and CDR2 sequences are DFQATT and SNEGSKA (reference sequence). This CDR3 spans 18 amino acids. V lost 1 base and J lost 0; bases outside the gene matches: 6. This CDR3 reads CSARAPGLAGGSSYEQYF. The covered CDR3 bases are TGCAGTGCTAGAGCTCCGGGACTAGCGGGGGGGAGCTCCTACGAG.

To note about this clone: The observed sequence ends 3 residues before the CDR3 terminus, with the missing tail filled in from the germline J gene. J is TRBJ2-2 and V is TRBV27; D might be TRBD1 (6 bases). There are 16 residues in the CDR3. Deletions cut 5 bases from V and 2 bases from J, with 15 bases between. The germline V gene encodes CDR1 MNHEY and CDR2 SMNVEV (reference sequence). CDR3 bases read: TGTGCCAGCAGTCGAGTAGGGACAATTAACACCGGGGAG. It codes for CASSRVGTINTGE. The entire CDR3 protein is CASSRVGTINTGELFF.

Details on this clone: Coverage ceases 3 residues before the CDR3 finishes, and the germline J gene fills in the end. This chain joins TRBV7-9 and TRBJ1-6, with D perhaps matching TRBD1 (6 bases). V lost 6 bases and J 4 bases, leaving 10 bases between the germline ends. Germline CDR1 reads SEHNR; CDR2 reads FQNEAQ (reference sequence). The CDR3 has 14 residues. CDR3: CASSSGTYNSPLHF. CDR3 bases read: TGTGCCAGCAGTTCCGGGACATATAATTCACCC.

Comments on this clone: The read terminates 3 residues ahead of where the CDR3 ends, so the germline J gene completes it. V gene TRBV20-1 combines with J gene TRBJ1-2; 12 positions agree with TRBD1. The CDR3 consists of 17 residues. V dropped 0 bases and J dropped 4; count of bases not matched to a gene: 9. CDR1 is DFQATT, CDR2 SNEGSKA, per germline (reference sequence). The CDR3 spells CSARDPGTGGAGYGYTF. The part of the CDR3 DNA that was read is TGCAGTGCTAGAGACCCCGGGACAGGGGGCGCCGGCTATGGC.

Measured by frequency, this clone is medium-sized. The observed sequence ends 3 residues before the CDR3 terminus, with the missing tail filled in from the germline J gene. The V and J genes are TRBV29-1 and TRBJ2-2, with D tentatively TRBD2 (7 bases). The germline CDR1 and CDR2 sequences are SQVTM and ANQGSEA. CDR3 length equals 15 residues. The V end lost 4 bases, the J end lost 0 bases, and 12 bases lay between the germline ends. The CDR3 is CSVGGGGTNTGELFF. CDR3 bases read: TGCAGCGTTGGCGGCGGGGGCACGAACACCGGGGAG.

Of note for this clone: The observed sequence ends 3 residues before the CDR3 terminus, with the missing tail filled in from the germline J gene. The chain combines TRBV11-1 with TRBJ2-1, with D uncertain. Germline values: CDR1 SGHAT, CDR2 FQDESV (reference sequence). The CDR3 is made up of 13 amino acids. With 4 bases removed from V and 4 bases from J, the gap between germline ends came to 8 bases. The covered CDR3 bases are TGTGCCAGCAGCTCCCCCGGTTACAATGAG. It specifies CASSSPGYNE. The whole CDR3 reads CASSSPGYNEQFF.

The CDR3 sequence: CASSLDTNTDTYTF. CDR3 bases read: TGTGCCAGCAGCCTAGACACCAACACAGATACC. The V and J genes are TRBV7-9 and TRBJ1-2; D gene unclear. The CDR3 end falls 3 residues outside the read, so it is completed with the germline J gene. This CDR3 comprises 14 residues. Germline lookup yields CDR1 SEHNR and CDR2 FQNEAQ (reference sequence).

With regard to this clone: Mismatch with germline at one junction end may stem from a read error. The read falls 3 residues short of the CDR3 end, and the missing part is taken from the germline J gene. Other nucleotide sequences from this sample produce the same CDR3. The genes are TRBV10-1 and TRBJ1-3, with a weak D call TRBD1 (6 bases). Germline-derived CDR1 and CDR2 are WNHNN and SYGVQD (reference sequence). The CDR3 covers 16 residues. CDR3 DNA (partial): TGCGCCAGCAGTGAGGATAGCAGGGGAGCAGGAAACACT. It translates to CASSEDSRGAGNT. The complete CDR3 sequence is CASSEDSRGAGNTIYF.

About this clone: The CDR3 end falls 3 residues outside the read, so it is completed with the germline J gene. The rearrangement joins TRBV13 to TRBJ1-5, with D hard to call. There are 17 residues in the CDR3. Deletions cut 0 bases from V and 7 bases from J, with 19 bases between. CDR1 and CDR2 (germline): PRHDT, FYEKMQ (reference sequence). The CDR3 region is CASSLGLRGEVGQPQHF. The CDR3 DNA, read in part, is TGTGCCAGCAGCTTAGGCCTACGGGGAGAGGTGGGACAGCCC.

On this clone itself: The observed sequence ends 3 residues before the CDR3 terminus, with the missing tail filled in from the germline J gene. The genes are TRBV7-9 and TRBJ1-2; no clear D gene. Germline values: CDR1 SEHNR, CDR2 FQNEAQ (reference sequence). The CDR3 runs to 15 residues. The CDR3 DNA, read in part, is TGTGCCAGCAGCTTAGGTGATCGCCTTTCCTACGAC. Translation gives CASSLGDRLSYD. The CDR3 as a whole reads CASSLGDRLSYDYTF.

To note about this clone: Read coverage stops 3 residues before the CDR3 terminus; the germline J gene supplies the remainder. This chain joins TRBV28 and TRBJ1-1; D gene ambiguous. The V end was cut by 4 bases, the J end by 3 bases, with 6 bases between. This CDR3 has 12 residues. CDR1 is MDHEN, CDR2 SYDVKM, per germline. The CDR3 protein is CASSSQDTEAFF. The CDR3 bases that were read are TGTGCCAGCAGTTCCCAGGACACTGAA.

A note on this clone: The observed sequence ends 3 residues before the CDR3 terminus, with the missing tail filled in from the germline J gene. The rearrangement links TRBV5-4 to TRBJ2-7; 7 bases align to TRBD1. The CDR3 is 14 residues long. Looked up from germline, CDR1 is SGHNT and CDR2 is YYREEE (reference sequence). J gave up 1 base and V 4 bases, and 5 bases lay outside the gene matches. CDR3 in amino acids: CASSLGTASYEQYF. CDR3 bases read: TGTGCCAGCAGCCTCGGGACAGCTTCCTACGAG.

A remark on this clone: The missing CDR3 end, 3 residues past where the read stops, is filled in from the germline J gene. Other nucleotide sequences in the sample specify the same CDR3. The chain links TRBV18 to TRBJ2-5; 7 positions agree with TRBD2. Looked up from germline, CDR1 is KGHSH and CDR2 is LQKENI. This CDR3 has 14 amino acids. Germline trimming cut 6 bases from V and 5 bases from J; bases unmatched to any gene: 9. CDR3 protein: CASSLPGGRETQYF. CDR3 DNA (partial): TGTGCCAGCTCCCTGCCGGGGGGTCGGGAGACC.

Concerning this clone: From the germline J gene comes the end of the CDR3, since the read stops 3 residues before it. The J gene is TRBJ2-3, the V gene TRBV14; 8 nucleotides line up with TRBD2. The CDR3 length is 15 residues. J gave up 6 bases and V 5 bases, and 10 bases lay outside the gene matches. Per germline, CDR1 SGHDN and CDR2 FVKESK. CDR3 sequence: CASSFREGSLDTQYF. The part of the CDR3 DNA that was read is TGTGCCAGCAGCTTTCGGGAGGGGTCCCTCGATACG. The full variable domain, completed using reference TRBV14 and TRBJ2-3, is EAGVTQFPSHSVIEKGQTVTLRCDPISGHDNLYWYRRVMGKEIKFLLHFVKESKQDESGMPNNRFLAERTGGTYSTLKVQPAELEDSGVYFCASSFREGSLDTQYFGPGTRLTVL.

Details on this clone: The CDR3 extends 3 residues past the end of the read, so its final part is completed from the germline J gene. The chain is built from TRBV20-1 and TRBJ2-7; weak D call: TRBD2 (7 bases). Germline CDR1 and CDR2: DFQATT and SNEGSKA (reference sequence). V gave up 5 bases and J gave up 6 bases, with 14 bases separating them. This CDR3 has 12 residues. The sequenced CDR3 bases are TGCAGTGCTGGGGGGGGCAGCCTCGAG. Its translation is CSAGGGSLE. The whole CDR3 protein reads CSAGGGSLEQYF.

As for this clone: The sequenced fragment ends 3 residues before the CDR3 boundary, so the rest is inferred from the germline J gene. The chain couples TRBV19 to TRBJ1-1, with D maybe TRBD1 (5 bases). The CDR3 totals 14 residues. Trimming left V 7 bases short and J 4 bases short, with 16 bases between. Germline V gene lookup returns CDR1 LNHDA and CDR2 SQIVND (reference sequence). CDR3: CASTYGGTGTEAFF. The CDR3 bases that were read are TGTGCCAGTACCTATGGGGGGACCGGCACTGAA.

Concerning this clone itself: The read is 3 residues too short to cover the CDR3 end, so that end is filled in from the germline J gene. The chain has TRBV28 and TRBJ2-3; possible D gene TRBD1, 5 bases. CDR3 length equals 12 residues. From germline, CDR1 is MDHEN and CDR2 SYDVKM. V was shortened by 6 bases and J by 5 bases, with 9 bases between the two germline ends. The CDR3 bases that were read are TGTGCCAGCAGGGAACAGGAAGATACG. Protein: CASREQEDT. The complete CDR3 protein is CASREQEDTQYF.

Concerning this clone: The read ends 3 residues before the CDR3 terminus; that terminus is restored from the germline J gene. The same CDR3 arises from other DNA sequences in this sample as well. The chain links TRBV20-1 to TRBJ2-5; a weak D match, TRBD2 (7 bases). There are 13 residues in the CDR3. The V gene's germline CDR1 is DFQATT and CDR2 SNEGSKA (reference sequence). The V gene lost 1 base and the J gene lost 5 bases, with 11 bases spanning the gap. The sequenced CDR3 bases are TGCAGTGCTAGAGCAGGGAGGGGGGAGACC. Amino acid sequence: CSARAGRGET. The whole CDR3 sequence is CSARAGRGETQYF.